These 10 T cell receptor beta chains came from one sample sequenced in a study of blood T cell repertoires in COVID-19. The assay was immunoSEQ multiplex PCR, and TCRdb's table has in-frame clones only and misses some. The sample yields 150,000 to 200,000 clones, 84% seen once. The specimen was PBMCs or T cells enriched from blood (not recorded which). The receptors here all came from a man aged 45-65 years who had recovered from COVID-19.

The chain carries TRBV13 and TRBJ1-2, with unresolved D. V was clipped by 5 bases and J by 2 bases, with 6 bases between them. The CDR3 is 12 amino acids. Looked up from germline, CDR1 is PRHDT and CDR2 is FYEKMQ (reference sequence). The CDR3 DNA sequence: TGTGCCAGCAGCCCGAGGAACTATGGCTACACCTTC. Encoded protein: CASSPRNYGYTF.

This clone appeared a single time. CDR3 protein: CASSYSRQGALAFF. CDR3 in DNA: TGTGCCAGCAGTTACTCTCGACAGGGGGCTCTGGCTTTCTTT. The J gene is TRBJ1-1, the V gene TRBV6-5; 10 bases line up with TRBD1. The CDR3 extends over 14 amino acids. The trim removed 0 bases at V and 11 bases at J, leaving 6 bases unmatched. CDR1 is MNHEY and CDR2 is SVGAGI in the germline V gene.

The chain employs TRBV4-2 and TRBJ2-1; TRBD2 aligns across 12 bases. CDR1 LGHNA and CDR2 YNFKEQ come from the germline V gene. The CDR3 is 18 residues long. The J segment lost 7 bases and the V segment lost 1 base, leaving 11 bases of the junction unmatched. CDR3 region: CASSQGPSGGAGGNEQFF. CDR3 DNA sequence: TGTGCCAGCAGCCAAGGTCCTAGCGGGGGGGCTGGTGGGAATGAGCAGTTCTTC.

The rearrangement joins TRBV30 to TRBJ1-6; possibly TRBD1 for D (5 bases). Germline V lookup: CDR1 GTSNPN, CDR2 SVGIG (reference sequence). The CDR3 totals 15 residues. CDR3 coding DNA: TGTGCACTTACGACAGAAAGCTCCTATAATTCACCCCTCCACTTT. It translates to CALTTESSYNSPLHF.

The rearrangement uses TRBV7-9 and TRBJ1-2; D is ambiguous. V lost 1 base to trimming and J lost 2 bases, with 5 bases between them. Germline CDR1 reads SEHNR; CDR2 reads FQNEAQ (reference sequence). The CDR3 totals 13 residues. The CDR3 sequence: CASSLDTNYGYTF. For the CDR3, the DNA is TGTGCCAGCAGCTTAGACACCAACTATGGCTACACCTTC.

This clone was counted only a few times. The rearrangement joins TRBV10-2 to TRBJ1-1, with 7 bases that match TRBD1. Germline V lookup: CDR1 WSHSY, CDR2 SAAADI. Losses at the gene ends were 6 bases for V and 4 bases for J; bases not matched to a gene: 8. This CDR3 is built from 14 residues. The CDR3 bases are TGCGCCAGCAGAAGTACAGGGGTCGGCACTGAAGCTTTCTTT. Translating it yields CASRSTGVGTEAFF.

This clone was found many times. The rearrangement links TRBV2 to TRBJ2-7; 11 bases align to TRBD2. This CDR3 has 16 residues. V shed 2 bases, J shed 0 bases, and the junction held 3 bases outside the gene matches. Germline values: CDR1 SNHLY, CDR2 FYNNEI. CDR3 sequence (DNA): TGTGCCAGCAGTGAATTTAGCGGGGGGGCCTCCTACGAGCAGTACTTC. The encoded protein is CASSEFSGGASYEQYF. Variable domain in full (rest from reference TRBV2 and TRBJ2-7): EPEVTQTPSHQVTQMGQEVILRCVPISNHLYFYWYRQILGQKVEFLVSFYNNEISEKSEIFDDQFSVERPDGSNFTLKIRSTKLEDSAMYFCASSEFSGGASYEQYFGPGTRLTVT.

This clone has more than one count but fewer than ten. J is TRBJ2-7 and V is TRBV5-1; 9 positions agree with TRBD1. The CDR3 loop spans 18 amino acids. The V and J ends lost 1 base and 0 bases, in that order; junction bases with no gene match: 11. Germline V gives CDR1 SGHRS, CDR2 YFSETQ. The CDR3 DNA is TGCGCCAGCAGCTTGCATATATTGAGGGACAGGGACTCCTACGAGCAGTACTTC. This gives the protein CASSLHILRDRDSYEQYF.

The rearrangement links TRBV10-2 to TRBJ2-5, with 13 bases lining up with TRBD2. The CDR3 consists of 16 residues. V trimming: 3 bases; J trimming: 3 bases; junction bases outside the gene matches: 4. Germline V lookup: CDR1 WSHSY, CDR2 SAAADI. CDR3 sequence reads: CASSDWTSGGEETQYF. The CDR3 region has the DNA TGCGCCAGCAGTGACTGGACTAGCGGGGGTGAAGAGACCCAGTACTTC.

The J gene is TRBJ2-1, the V gene TRBV19, with 7 bases identical to TRBD1. The CDR3 has 13 amino acids. V was pared by 7 bases and J by 5 bases, with 5 bases of the junction left unmatched. Germline V CDR1 and CDR2: LNHDA, SQIVND (reference sequence). The CDR3 spells CASTVGQHNEQFF. CDR3 DNA: TGTGCCAGTACCGTGGGACAGCACAATGAGCAGTTCTTC.